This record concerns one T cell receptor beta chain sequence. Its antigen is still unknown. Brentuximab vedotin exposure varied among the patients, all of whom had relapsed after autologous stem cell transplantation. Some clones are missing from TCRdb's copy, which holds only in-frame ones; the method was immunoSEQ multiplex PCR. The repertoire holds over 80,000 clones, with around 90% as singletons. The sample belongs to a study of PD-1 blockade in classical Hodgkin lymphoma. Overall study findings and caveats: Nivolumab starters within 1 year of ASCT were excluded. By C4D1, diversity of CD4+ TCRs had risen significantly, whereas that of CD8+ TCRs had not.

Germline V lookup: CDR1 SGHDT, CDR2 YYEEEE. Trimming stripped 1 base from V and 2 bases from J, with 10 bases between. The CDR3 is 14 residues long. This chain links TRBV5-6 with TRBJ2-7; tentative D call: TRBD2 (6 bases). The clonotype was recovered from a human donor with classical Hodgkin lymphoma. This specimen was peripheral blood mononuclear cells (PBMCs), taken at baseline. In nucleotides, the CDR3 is TGTGCCAGCAGCTTGTCAGGCGGGGCCTACGAGCAGTACTTC. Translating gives CASSLSGGAYEQYF. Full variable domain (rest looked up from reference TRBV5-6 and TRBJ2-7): DAGVTQSPTHLIKTRGQQVTLRCSPKSGHDTVSWYQQALGQGPQFIFQYYEEEERQRGNFPDRFSGHQFPNYSSELNVNALLLGDSALYLCASSLSGGAYEQYFGPGTRLTVT.